This TCR beta chain was sequenced during a study of blood T cell repertoires in COVID-19 (dated by TCRdb to about 2020). For context, the study as a whole: Collaborator samples came from the United States, Italy and Spain and covered acute and convalescent phases of COVID-19. The material from the prospective study consisted of cDNA or gDNA derived from T cells, B-cell-depleted T cells, or PBMCs. Deeply sampled blood TCRbeta repertoires from subjects exposed to, actively infected with, or recovered from COVID-19 were included in the dataset. The repertoires were released in a freely available public database meant as a resource for research on the immune response to SARS-CoV-2. The samples were drawn from the first 160 participants of the ongoing ImmuneRACE study and from 1,254 subjects provided by 6 global collaborators. Nearly every sample came with metadata listing a de-identified subject ID, COVID-19 status, age in years and sex. Where available, HLA class I and class II types were taken from metadata supplied by the sample provider and were not determined by assay-based typing. Broader findings and caveats from the paper: How much clinical and demographic metadata was included differed by source and by participant, and the metadata was provided uncurated.

The CDR3 spans 14 residues, from the cysteine through the phenylalanine. The read is trimmed to its CDR3 DNA, 42 bases read in frame from base 1. In the germline V gene, CDR1 corresponds to SQVTM and CDR2 to ANQGSEA. V is clipped by 1 base and J by 1 base, and the sequence between their germline boundaries is 9 bases long. The immunoSEQ Assay, a bias-controlled multiplex PCR, was used to amplify TCRbeta CDR3 regions from genomic DNA. The original pipeline was this. Within the assay, amplification of reference gene primers was used to estimate how many nucleated cells each sample contained. To quantify the absolute abundance of each unique TCRbeta CDR3 rearrangement, sequence reads were collapsed and filtered. For each sample, productive Simpson clonality was calculated by taking the square root of Simpson's diversity index across productive rearrangements. Not all clones reach the TCRdb copy of this immuneACCESS table, which keeps in-frame sequences only. Checked studies attribute under half of the gap to unresolved V genes and leave the rest unexplained. The V and J calls and clone size are taken from that table; D and trimming were inferred from the DNA. The sample has about 83,000 clones on record, 86% of them singletons. The biggest ten clones account for 22% of the sample.

Regarding this clone: Its binding antigen is unknown. Per-base quality was not reported, and no clone a single base away is much larger than it.

Collaborating institutions collected whole blood in K2EDTA tubes following their own protocols. Collaborator samples were shipped for TCRbeta analysis as frozen whole blood, isolated PBMCs, or DNA extracted from either sample type. Sequencing was carried out using peripheral blood. The chain joins TRBV29-1 to TRBJ2-3; TRBD2 is perhaps the D gene, given 6 matching bases. The sequence was obtained from an elderly woman in a cohort sampled during active or convalescent COVID-19. CDR3 protein: CSVEGGIGTDTQYF. The bases read TGCAGCGTTGAAGGCGGGATAGGCACAGATACGCAGTATTTT.